Each of the 32 T cell receptor beta chains below was sequenced from the same sample in a study of blood T cell repertoires in COVID-19. The method was immunoSEQ multiplex PCR; TCRdb's version includes in-frame clones alone and lacks a portion of them. The data hold more than 70,000 clones, with about nine tenths observed a single time. Sequenced material: peripheral blood. Receptors originate from a man aged 50 to 59 with acute or convalescent COVID-19.

The CDR3 region has the DNA TGTGCCAGCAGTCGGGATAGCGGGGGGTCAGAAGAAGAGACCCAGTACTTC. Translation gives CASSRDSGGSEEETQYF. This chain connects TRBV6-4 to TRBJ2-5, with 10 bases lining up with TRBD2. J was trimmed by 3 bases and V by 5 bases; bases with no gene match: 12. Germline V gene sequence: CDR1 MRHNA, CDR2 SNTAGT. The CDR3 totals 17 residues.

The gene calls are TRBV29-1 and TRBJ1-1; the D gene is possibly TRBD1 (5 bases). There are 14 residues in the CDR3. The ends were cut back, 4 bases at V and 2 bases at J, with 14 bases in the middle. Germline CDR1 and CDR2: SQVTM and ANQGSEA. The CDR3 protein is CSVALGGENTEAFF. The DNA for the CDR3 is TGCAGCGTTGCCCTTGGGGGGGAAAACACTGAAGCTTTCTTT.

The rearrangement links TRBV7-8 to TRBJ2-7; TRBD1 is a possible D gene (6 bases). The germline V gene encodes CDR1 SGHVS and CDR2 FQNEAQ. V lost 1 base and J 2 bases, leaving 9 bases between the germline ends. The CDR3 is made up of 14 amino acids. In DNA, the CDR3 is TGTGCCAGCAGCTTAGACAGGGCGGCCTACGAGCAGTACTTC. It yields the protein CASSLDRAAYEQYF.

The chain couples TRBV18 to TRBJ1-2, with 9 bases matching TRBD1. This CDR3 is 15 amino acids long. Trimming at V came to 2 bases and at J to 7 bases, leaving 8 bases not matched to a gene. CDR1 is KGHSH and CDR2 is LQKENI in the germline V gene. CDR3 loop: CASSPDVQGAVGYTF. In nucleotides, the CDR3 is TGTGCCAGCTCACCAGACGTACAGGGGGCCGTTGGCTACACCTTC.

DNA for the CDR3: TGCGCCAGCAGCCGGTCGACGGACAACTCTGGAAACACCATATATTTT. It encodes CASSRSTDNSGNTIYF. V gene TRBV4-1 combines with J gene TRBJ1-3, with D perhaps matching TRBD1 (5 bases). The CDR3 extends over 16 amino acids. Germline loops: CDR1 MGHRA, CDR2 YSYEKL. Trimming took 4 bases from V and 0 from J, leaving 13 bases between them.

This chain joins TRBV5-5 and TRBJ1-5; 8 positions match TRBD1. The CDR3 is made up of 15 amino acids. Trimming at V came to 6 bases and at J to 3 bases, leaving 8 bases not matched to a gene. Per germline, CDR1 SGHKS and CDR2 YYEKEE (reference sequence). The CDR3 is CASTPGTGINQPQHF. The CDR3 nucleotides read TGTGCCAGCACCCCCGGGACAGGAATCAATCAGCCCCAGCATTTT.

This clone was seen a single time. The V and J genes are TRBV24-1 and TRBJ1-1; 8 bases are shared with TRBD1. Germline CDR1 KGHDR, CDR2 SFDVKD. Trimming took 9 bases from V and 1 from J; bases not matched to a gene: 21. The CDR3 covers 19 residues. CDR3 sequence: CATSRPRTGNTSKNTEAFF. The CDR3 DNA is TGTGCCACCTCGAGGCCCCGGACAGGGAACACCTCTAAGAACACTGAAGCTTTCTTT.

The chain links TRBV21-1 to TRBJ1-2; the table's D call, TRBD1, was not checked against the DNA. TRBV21-1 is described as a pseudogene. The CDR3 loop spans 14 amino acids. As DNA, the CDR3 is TGTGCCAGCAGCAAAAGGGACACCAGCTATGGCTACACCTTC. It is translated as CASSKRDTSYGYTF.

The rearrangement joins TRBV28 to TRBJ1-2, with unresolved D. The CDR3 contains 14 residues. Trimming pared 3 bases from V and 8 bases from J, leaving 16 bases between. Per germline, CDR1 MDHEN and CDR2 SYDVKM. CDR3 in DNA: TGTGCCAGCAGTTTTTCAGTCCGAAACGGGGGCTACACCTTC. Protein product: CASSFSVRNGGYTF.

J is TRBJ1-5 and V is TRBV30; D is uncertain. CDR1 and CDR2 (germline): GTSNPN, SVGIG (reference sequence). The CDR3 covers 14 residues. V lost 0 bases, J lost 4 bases, and 10 bases lay in between. The CDR3 here is CAWSVPTVNQPQHF. In DNA form, the CDR3 reads TGTGCCTGGAGTGTACCAACAGTTAATCAGCCCCAGCATTTT.

This sequence joins TRBV9 and TRBJ1-2, with D possibly matching TRBD1 (5 bases). CDR1 is SGDLS and CDR2 is YYNGEE in the germline V gene. This CDR3 region has 16 residues. V dropped 5 bases and J dropped 4 bases, with 21 bases sitting between them. This chain's CDR3 is CASSLIDGRGGYGYTF. The CDR3, as DNA: TGTGCCAGCAGTCTAATTGACGGGAGGGGAGGCTATGGCTACACCTTC.

The chain links TRBV5-5 to TRBJ1-2, with D hard to call. This CDR3 is built from 13 residues. Trimming pared 0 bases from V and 0 bases from J, leaving 3 bases between. Germline values: CDR1 SGHKS, CDR2 YYEKEE (reference sequence). The DNA for the CDR3 is TGTGCCAGCAGCTTGGACTCTAACTATGGCTACACCTTC. This encodes CASSLDSNYGYTF.

The V gene is TRBV20-1, the J gene TRBJ2-5; 9 bases agree with TRBD2. CDR1 and CDR2 from the germline V gene are DFQATT and SNEGSKA (reference sequence). The CDR3 runs 14 residues. The V and J ends lost 3 bases and 1 base, in that order; junction bases with no gene match: 3. Written as DNA, the CDR3 is TGCAGTGCTAGTGGCGGGGGGGCCCAAGAGACCCAGTACTTC. It codes for CSASGGGAQETQYF.

The chain recombines TRBV30 with TRBJ1-5; D possibly corresponds to TRBD1 (5 bases). This CDR3 contains 13 residues. Germline CDR1 reads GTSNPN; CDR2 reads SVGIG (reference sequence). The V and J ends lost 5 bases and 0 bases respectively, with 8 bases between them. Here the CDR3 DNA reads TGTGCCTGGGCGGGGGATAGCAATCAGCCCCAGCATTTT. It codes for CAWAGDSNQPQHF. Looking up the rest from reference TRBV30 and TRBJ1-5 gives the full variable domain: SQTIHQWPATLVQPVGSPLSLECTVEGTSNPNLYWYRQAAGRGLQLLFYSVGIGQISSEVPQNLSASRPQDRQFILSSKKLLLSDSGFYLCAWAGDSNQPQHFGDGTRLSIL.

The rearrangement joins TRBV6-6 to TRBJ2-5; 11 bases match TRBD2. CDR1 MNHNY and CDR2 SVGAGI come from the germline V gene (reference sequence). V shed 5 bases and J 4 bases; nucleotides not matched to a gene: 6. The CDR3 length is 15 residues. This CDR3 reads CASSPVAGGGETQYF. Here the CDR3 DNA reads TGTGCCAGCAGTCCCGTAGCGGGGGGGGGAGAGACCCAGTACTTC.

The CDR3 DNA reads as TGTGCTAGTGGGACAGGGATTTACTATGGCTACACCTTC. Translation gives CASGTGIYYGYTF. This sequence joins TRBV12-5 and TRBJ1-2, with 7 bases identical to TRBD1. The junction had 4 bases not matched to a gene; V was cut back by 6 bases and J by 3 bases. Germline CDR1 and CDR2: LGHNT and FRNRAP. This CDR3 is 13 amino acids long.

The rearrangement uses TRBV4-2 and TRBJ2-2; TRBD1 matches at 7 bases. With V trimmed by 6 bases and J by 5 bases, 3 bases remained unmatched. Germline V gene data show CDR1 as LGHNA and CDR2 as YNFKEQ. The CDR3 runs 13 residues. CDR3 in DNA: TGTGCCAGCAGGGACAGGAGTACCGGGGAGCTGTTTTTT. Its protein is CASRDRSTGELFF.

This chain connects TRBV27 to TRBJ2-5; unclear D gene. The CDR3 has 14 residues. Germline V gene data show CDR1 as MNHEY and CDR2 as SMNVEV (reference sequence). Trimming stripped 8 bases from V and 5 bases from J, with 18 bases between. The CDR3 spells CASSGWAGLETQYF. CDR3 in DNA: TGTGCCAGCTCTGGGTGGGCTGGGCTCGAGACCCAGTACTTC.

The chain employs TRBV28 and TRBJ1-4, with a tentative D call TRBD1 (5 bases). Trimming shortened V by 10 bases and J by 0 bases, and 12 bases separated the two germline ends. Germline V gene sequence: CDR1 MDHEN, CDR2 SYDVKM. The CDR3 contains 14 residues. The CDR3 here is CATAGGATNEKLFF. CDR3 in DNA: TGTGCCACCGCGGGGGGAGCAACTAATGAAAAACTGTTTTTT.

V and J are TRBV6-6 and TRBJ2-1; 9 positions agree with TRBD2. Germline-derived CDR1 and CDR2 are MNHNY and SVGAGI (reference sequence). The CDR3 totals 17 residues. V was clipped by 5 bases and J by 2 bases; unmatched bases: 10. The CDR3: CASSPTSSSGAYNEQFF. DNA of the CDR3: TGTGCCAGCAGTCCAACGTCGTCTAGCGGGGCCTACAATGAGCAGTTCTTC.

This sequence joins TRBV29-1 and TRBJ1-3, with TRBD1 matching over 7 bases. Trimming cost V 7 bases and J 2 bases; bases outside gene matches: 5. The CDR3 consists of 13 residues. Germline V gene sequence: CDR1 SQVTM, CDR2 ANQGSEA. The CDR3 coding sequence is TGCAGCGCGGAGACAGGGACTGGAAACACCATATATTTT. Translated: CSAETGTGNTIYF.

This clone was counted only a few times. The chain has TRBV6-5 and TRBJ1-1, with TRBD1 as a possible D gene (6 bases). This CDR3 region has 14 residues. Looked up from germline, CDR1 is MNHEY and CDR2 is SVGAGI. The V end lost 10 bases, the J end lost 0 bases, and 15 bases lay between the germline ends. The CDR3 protein is CATGRGDMNTEAFF. The CDR3 bases are TGTGCCACCGGCCGGGGGGACATGAACACTGAAGCTTTCTTT.

The genes are TRBV11-2 and TRBJ2-7; TRBD1 agrees at 8 bases. Trimming cost V 5 bases and J 9 bases; bases outside gene matches: 9. The germline V gene encodes CDR1 SGHAT and CDR2 FQNNGV. The CDR3 runs to 13 residues. Here the CDR3 reads CASSVGQGIPQYF. In nucleotides, the CDR3 is TGTGCCAGCAGCGTCGGACAGGGTATTCCGCAGTACTTC.

CDR3 nucleotides: TGCGCCAGCAGCTTGGGCTCAGGGGCCGAGACCCAGTACTTC. Protein sequence: CASSLGSGAETQYF. The V and J genes are TRBV5-1 and TRBJ2-5; a possible D gene is TRBD1 (6 bases). The CDR3 has 14 amino acids. Per the germline V gene, CDR1 is SGHRS and CDR2 is YFSETQ. Trimming took off 0 bases at V and 5 bases at J, with 11 bases between the two ends. Together with reference TRBV5-1 and TRBJ2-5, the CDR3 gives the full variable domain: KAGVTQTPRYLIKTRGQQVTLSCSPISGHRSVSWYQQTPGQGLQFLFEYFSETQRNKGNFPGRFSGRQFSNSRSEMNVSTLELGDSALYLCASSLGSGAETQYFGPGTRLLVL.

V is TRBV6-5 and J is TRBJ2-7; weak D call: TRBD1 (6 bases). Germline loops: CDR1 MNHEY, CDR2 SVGAGI. The CDR3 length is 13 residues. Trimming left V 7 bases short and J 6 bases short, with 16 bases between. The CDR3 DNA sequence: TGTGCCAGCAACGACCTTGGGGGCGGCGAGCAGTACGTC. Its protein product is CASNDLGGGEQYV.

This clone was picked up a small number of times. The chain joins TRBV10-3 to TRBJ1-5; D may be TRBD1 (5 bases). The V gene's germline CDR1 is ENHRY and CDR2 SYGVKD. The CDR3 is made up of 18 amino acids. The V gene lost 3 bases and the J gene lost 3 bases, with 21 bases spanning the gap. The CDR3 region is CAISETGSVGVNNQPQHF. CDR3 DNA sequence: TGTGCCATCAGTGAAACTGGCAGTGTAGGGGTGAACAATCAGCCCCAGCATTTT.

This sequence joins TRBV5-1 and TRBJ1-1; TRBD1 is a possible D gene (6 bases). CDR3 size: 14 residues. Germline values: CDR1 SGHRS, CDR2 YFSETQ. V gave up 5 bases and J gave up 1 base, with 12 bases separating them. The CDR3 nucleotides read TGCGCCAGCAGTCGACAGGTCTCGAACACTGAAGCTTTCTTT. Residues: CASSRQVSNTEAFF.

The chain is built from TRBV19 and TRBJ1-2; D is unresolved. The germline V gene has CDR1 LNHDA and CDR2 SQIVND (reference sequence). This CDR3 is 14 amino acids long. The ends were cut back, 2 bases at V and 4 bases at J, with 11 bases in the middle. CDR3 amino acids: CASSISIAGYGYTF. CDR3 DNA: TGTGCCAGTAGTATAAGCATCGCCGGCTATGGCTACACCTTC.

The J gene is TRBJ2-6, the V gene TRBV7-3; 8 bases map to TRBD1. After removal of 5 bases from V and 0 bases from J, the junction contained 0 bases not matched to a gene. The CDR3 loop spans 15 amino acids. CDR1 SGHTA and CDR2 FQGTGA come from the germline V gene. The CDR3 is CASSQGASGANVLTF. The CDR3 DNA sequence: TGTGCCAGCAGCCAGGGGGCCTCTGGGGCCAACGTCCTGACTTTC.

V and J are TRBV5-8 and TRBJ1-2; the match to TRBD1 covers 12 bases. The V gene end was trimmed by 4 bases and the J gene end by 3 bases; junction bases not matched to a gene: 4. From germline, CDR1 is SGHTS and CDR2 YDEGEE. The CDR3 loop spans 15 amino acids. DNA of the CDR3: TGTGCCAGCAGCAAGGGACAGGGGGCCTACTATGGCTACACCTTC. As protein: CASSKGQGAYYGYTF.

The chain links TRBV28 to TRBJ1-5, with a tentative D call TRBD1 (6 bases). This CDR3 region has 17 residues. The V gene lost 4 bases and the J gene lost 1 base, with 17 bases spanning the gap. Looked up from germline, CDR1 is MDHEN and CDR2 is SYDVKM. The CDR3 sequence is CASSWLYRDASNQPQHF. DNA of the CDR3: TGTGCCAGCAGTTGGCTCTACAGGGACGCGAGCAATCAGCCCCAGCATTTT. The complete variable domain, with remaining parts taken from reference TRBV28 and TRBJ1-5, reads DVKVTQSSRYLVKRTGEKVFLECVQDMDHENMFWYRQDPGLGLRLIYFSYDVKMKEKGDIPEGYSVSREKKERFSLILESASTNQTSMYLCASSWLYRDASNQPQHFGDGTRLSIL.

This chain uses TRBV5-1 with TRBJ1-1; 8 bases agree with TRBD1. Unmatched junction bases numbered 4, after V lost 2 bases and J lost 7 bases. CDR1 is SGHRS, CDR2 YFSETQ, per germline. CDR3 length equals 13 residues. The CDR3 region is CASSLHDRGEAFF. The CDR3 DNA follows: TGCGCCAGCAGCTTACACGACAGGGGTGAAGCTTTCTTT.